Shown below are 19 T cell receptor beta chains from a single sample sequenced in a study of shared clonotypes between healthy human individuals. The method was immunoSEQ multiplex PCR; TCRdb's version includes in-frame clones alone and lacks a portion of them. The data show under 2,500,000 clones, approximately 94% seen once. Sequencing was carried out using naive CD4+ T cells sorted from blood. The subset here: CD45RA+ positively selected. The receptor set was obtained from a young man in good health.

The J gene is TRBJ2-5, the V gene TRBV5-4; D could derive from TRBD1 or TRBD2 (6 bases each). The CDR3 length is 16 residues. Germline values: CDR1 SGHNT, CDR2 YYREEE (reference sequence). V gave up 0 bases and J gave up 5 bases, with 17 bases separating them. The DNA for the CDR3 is TGTGCCAGCAGCTTGGAGACGGGGGCTGTTGTGGAGACCCAGTACTTC. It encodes CASSLETGAVVETQYF.

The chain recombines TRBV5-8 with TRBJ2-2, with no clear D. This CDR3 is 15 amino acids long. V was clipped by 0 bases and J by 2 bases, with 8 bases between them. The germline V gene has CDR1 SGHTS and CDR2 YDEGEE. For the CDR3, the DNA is TGTGCCAGCAGCTTGGTGCGAGTTAACACCGGGGAGCTGTTTTTT. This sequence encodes CASSLVRVNTGELFF.

Here the CDR3 reads CASSPLAQLGEKLFF. The CDR3 DNA reads as TGCGCCAGCAGCCCCTTGGCCCAGCTGGGTGAAAAACTGTTTTTT. The rearrangement links TRBV4-1 to TRBJ1-4; no clear D. This CDR3 has 15 residues. Germline CDR1 and CDR2: MGHRA and YSYEKL. V dropped 4 bases and J dropped 7 bases, with 16 bases sitting between them.

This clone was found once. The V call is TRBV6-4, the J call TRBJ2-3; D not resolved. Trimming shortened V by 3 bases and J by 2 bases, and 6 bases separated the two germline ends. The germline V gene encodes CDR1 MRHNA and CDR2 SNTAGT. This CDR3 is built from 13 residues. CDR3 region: CASSEGFTDTQYF. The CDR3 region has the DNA TGTGCCAGCAGTGAGGGGTTCACAGATACGCAGTATTTT.

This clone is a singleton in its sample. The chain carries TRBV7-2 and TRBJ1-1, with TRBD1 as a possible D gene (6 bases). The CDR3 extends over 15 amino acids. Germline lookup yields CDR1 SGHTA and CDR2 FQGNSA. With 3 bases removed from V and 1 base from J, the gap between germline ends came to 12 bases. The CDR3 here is CASSFKQGPNTEAFF. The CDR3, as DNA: TGTGCCAGCAGCTTTAAACAGGGCCCGAACACTGAAGCTTTCTTT.

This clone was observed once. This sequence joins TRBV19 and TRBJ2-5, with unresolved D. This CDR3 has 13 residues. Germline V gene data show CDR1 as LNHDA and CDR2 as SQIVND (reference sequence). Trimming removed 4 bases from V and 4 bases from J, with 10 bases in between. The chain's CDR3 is CASSTGRGETQYF. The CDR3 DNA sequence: TGTGCCAGTAGTACCGGAAGAGGAGAGACCCAGTACTTC.

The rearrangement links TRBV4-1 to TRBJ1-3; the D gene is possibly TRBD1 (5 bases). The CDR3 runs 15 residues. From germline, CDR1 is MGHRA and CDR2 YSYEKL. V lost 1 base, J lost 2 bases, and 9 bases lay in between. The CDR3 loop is CASSQVGLAGNTIYF. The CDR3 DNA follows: TGCGCCAGCAGCCAAGTGGGGCTGGCTGGAAACACCATATATTTT.

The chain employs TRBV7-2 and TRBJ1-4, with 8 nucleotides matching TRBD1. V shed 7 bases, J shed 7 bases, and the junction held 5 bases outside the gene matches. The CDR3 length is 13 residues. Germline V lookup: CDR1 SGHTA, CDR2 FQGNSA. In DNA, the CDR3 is TGTGCCAGCACGGACAGGGTTAGTGAAAAACTGTTTTTT. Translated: CASTDRVSEKLFF. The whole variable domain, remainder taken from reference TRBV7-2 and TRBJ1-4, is GAGVSQSPSNKVTEKGKDVELRCDPISGHTALYWYRQSLGQGLEFLIYFQGNSAPDKSGLPSDRFSAERTGGSVSTLTIQRTQQEDSAVYLCASTDRVSEKLFFGSGTQLSVL.

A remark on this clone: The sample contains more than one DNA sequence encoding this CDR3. The CDR3 here is CASSSRTSGSYEQYF. CDR3 sequence (DNA): TGTGCCAGCAGCTCTCGTACTAGCGGGAGTTACGAGCAGTACTTC. The chain uses TRBV7-2 and TRBJ2-7; TRBD2 matches at 11 bases. The V segment lost 4 bases and the J segment 4 bases; nucleotides outside the gene matches: 6. Germline V gene lookup returns CDR1 SGHTA and CDR2 FQGNSA. This CDR3 spans 15 amino acids.

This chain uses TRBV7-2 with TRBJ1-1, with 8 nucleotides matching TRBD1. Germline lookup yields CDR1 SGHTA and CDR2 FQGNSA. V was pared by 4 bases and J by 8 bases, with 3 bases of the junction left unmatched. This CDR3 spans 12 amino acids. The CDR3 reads CASSSRDREAFF. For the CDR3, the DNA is TGTGCCAGCAGCTCCCGGGACAGGGAAGCTTTCTTT. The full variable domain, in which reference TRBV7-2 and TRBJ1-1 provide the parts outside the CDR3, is GAGVSQSPSNKVTEKGKDVELRCDPISGHTALYWYRQSLGQGLEFLIYFQGNSAPDKSGLPSDRFSAERTGGSVSTLTIQRTQQEDSAVYLCASSSRDREAFFGQGTRLTVV.

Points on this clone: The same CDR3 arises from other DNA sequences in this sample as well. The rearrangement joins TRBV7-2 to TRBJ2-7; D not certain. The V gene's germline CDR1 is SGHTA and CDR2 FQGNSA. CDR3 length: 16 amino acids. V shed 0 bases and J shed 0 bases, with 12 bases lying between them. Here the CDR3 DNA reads TGTGCCAGCAGCTTAGCGCGAGGTAGTGGCTCCTACGAGCAGTACTTC. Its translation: CASSLARGSGSYEQYF.

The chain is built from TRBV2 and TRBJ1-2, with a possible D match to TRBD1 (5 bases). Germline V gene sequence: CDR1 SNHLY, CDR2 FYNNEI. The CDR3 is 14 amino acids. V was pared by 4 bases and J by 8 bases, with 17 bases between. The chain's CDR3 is CASSVSSRVEGYTF. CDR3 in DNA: TGTGCCAGCAGTGTCTCCAGCAGGGTGGAGGGCTACACCTTC.

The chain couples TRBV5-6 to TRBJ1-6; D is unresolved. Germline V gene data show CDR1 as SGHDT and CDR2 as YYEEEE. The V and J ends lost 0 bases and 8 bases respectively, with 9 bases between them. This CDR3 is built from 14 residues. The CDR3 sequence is CASSLGRLDSPLHF. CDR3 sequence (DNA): TGTGCCAGCAGCTTGGGGCGGCTGGATTCACCCCTCCACTTT.

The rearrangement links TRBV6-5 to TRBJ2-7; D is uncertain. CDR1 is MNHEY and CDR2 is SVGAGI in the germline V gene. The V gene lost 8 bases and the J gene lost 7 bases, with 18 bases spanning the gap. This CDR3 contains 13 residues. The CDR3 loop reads CASAVSELREQYF. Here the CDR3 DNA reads TGTGCCAGCGCGGTCTCAGAACTACGGGAGCAGTACTTC.

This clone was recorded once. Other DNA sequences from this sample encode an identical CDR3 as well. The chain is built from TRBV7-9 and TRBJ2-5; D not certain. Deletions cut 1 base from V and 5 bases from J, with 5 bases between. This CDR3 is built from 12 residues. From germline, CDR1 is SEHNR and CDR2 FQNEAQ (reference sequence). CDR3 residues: CASSLGSETQYF. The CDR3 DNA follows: TGTGCCAGCAGCTTAGGTTCGGAGACCCAGTACTTC.

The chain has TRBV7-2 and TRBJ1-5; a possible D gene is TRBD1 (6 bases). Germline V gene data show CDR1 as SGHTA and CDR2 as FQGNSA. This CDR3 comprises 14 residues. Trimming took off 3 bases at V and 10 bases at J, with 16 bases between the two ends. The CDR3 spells CASSFSTGGLPQHF. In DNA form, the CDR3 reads TGTGCCAGCAGCTTCTCTACGGGGGGCCTACCCCAGCATTTT.

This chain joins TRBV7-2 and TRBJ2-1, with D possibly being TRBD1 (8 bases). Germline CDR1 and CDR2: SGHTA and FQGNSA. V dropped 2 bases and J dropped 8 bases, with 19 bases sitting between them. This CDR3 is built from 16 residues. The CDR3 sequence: CASSLTGGGRYHEQFF. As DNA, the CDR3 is TGTGCCAGCAGCTTAACAGGGGGAGGGAGGTACCATGAGCAGTTCTTC.

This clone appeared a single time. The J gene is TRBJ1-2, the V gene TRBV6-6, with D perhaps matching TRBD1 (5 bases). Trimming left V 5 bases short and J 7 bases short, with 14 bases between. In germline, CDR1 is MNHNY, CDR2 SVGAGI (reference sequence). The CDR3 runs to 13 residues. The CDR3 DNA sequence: TGTGCCAGCAGTCCCTCGATGGGGACTGGCTACACCTTC. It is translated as CASSPSMGTGYTF.

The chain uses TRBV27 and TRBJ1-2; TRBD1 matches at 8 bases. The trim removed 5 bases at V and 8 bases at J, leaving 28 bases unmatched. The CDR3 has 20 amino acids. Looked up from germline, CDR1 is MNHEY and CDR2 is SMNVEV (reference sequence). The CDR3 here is CASSLRHRLSGTGALWGYTF. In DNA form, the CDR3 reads TGTGCCAGCAGTCTAAGGCACCGACTCAGCGGGACAGGAGCTCTTTGGGGCTACACCTTC.